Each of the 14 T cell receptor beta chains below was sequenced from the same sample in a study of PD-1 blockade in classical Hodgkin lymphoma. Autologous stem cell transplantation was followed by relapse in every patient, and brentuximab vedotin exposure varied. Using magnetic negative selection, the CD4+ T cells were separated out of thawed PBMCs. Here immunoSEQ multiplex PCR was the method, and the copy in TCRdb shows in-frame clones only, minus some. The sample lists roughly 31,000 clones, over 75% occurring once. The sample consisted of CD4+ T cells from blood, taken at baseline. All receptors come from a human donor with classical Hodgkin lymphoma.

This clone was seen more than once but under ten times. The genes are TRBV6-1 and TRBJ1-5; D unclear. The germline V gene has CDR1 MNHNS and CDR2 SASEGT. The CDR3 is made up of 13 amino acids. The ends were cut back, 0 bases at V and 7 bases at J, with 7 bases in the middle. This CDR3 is CASSEAGWQPQHF. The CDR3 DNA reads TGTGCCAGCAGTGAAGCAGGGTGGCAGCCCCAGCATTTT.

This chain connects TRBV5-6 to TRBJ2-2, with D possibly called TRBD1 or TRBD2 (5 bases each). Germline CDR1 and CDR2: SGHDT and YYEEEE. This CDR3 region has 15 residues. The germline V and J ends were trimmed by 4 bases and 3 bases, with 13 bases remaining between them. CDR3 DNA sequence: TGTGCCAGCAGCGTGGGGACGGAGTACACCGGGGAGCTGTTTTTT. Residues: CASSVGTEYTGELFF.

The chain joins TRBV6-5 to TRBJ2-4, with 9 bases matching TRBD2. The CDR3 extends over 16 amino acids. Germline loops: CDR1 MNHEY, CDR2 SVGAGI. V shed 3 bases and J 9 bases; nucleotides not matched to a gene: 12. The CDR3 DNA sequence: TGTGCCAGCAGTTATGGCGGGAGGGCAGGGGAGGGCATTCAGTACTTC. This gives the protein CASSYGGRAGEGIQYF.

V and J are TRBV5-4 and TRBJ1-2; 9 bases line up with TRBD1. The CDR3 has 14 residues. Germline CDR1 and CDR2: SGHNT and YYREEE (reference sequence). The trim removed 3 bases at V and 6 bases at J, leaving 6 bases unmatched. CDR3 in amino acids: CASSSTGGLDGYTF. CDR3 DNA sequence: TGTGCCAGCAGCTCGACAGGGGGGTTGGATGGCTACACCTTC.

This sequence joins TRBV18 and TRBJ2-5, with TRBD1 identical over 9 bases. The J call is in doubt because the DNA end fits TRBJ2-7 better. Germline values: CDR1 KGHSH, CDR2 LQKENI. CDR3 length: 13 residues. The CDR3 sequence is CASGSGQGYEQYF. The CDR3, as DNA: TGTGCCAGCGGCTCGGGACAGGGCTACGAGCAGTACTTC.

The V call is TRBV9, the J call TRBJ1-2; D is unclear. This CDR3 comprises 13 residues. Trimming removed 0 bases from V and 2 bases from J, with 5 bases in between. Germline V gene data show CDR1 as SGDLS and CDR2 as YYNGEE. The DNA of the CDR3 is TGTGCCAGCAGCGTAGCGGGGAACTATGGCTACACCTTC. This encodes CASSVAGNYGYTF.

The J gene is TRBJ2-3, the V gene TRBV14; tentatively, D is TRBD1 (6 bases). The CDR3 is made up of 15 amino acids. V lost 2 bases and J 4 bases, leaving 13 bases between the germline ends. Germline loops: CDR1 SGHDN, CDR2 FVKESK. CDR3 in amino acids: CASSQLWGRSDTQYF. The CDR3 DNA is TGTGCCAGCAGCCAACTCTGGGGGCGATCAGATACGCAGTATTTT. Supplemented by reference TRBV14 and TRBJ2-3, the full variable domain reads EAGVTQFPSHSVIEKGQTVTLRCDPISGHDNLYWYRRVMGKEIKFLLHFVKESKQDESGMPNNRFLAERTGGTYSTLKVQPAELEDSGVYFCASSQLWGRSDTQYFGPGTRLTVL.

CDR3 nucleotides: TGTGCCAGCAGTGGGCCGCAGGGGGCGCGGGTAGCTGATGGCTACACCTTC. This gives the protein CASSGPQGARVADGYTF. V is TRBV2 and J is TRBJ1-2; 8 bases match TRBD1. Germline assignment: CDR1 SNHLY and CDR2 FYNNEI. Unmatched junction bases numbered 16, after V lost 4 bases and J lost 6 bases. The CDR3 has 17 amino acids.

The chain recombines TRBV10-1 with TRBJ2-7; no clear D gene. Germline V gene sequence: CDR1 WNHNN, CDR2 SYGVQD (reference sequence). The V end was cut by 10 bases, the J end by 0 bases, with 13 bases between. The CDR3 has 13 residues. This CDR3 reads CATSDTDSYEQYF. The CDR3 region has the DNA TGCGCCACCTCCGACACGGACTCCTACGAGCAGTACTTC.

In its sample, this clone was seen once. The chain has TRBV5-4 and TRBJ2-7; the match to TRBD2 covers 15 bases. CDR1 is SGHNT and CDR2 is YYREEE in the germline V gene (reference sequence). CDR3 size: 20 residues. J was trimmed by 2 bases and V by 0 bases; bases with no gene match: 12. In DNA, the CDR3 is TGTGCCAGCAGCTTGGTGCGTCCTCAGGGACTAGCGGGAGGAGCCTACGAGCAGTACTTC. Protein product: CASSLVRPQGLAGGAYEQYF.

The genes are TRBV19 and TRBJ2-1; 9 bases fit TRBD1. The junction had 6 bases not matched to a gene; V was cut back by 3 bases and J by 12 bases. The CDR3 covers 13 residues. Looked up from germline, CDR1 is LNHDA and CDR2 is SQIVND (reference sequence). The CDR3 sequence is CASSMDRGRWQFF. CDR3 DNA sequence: TGTGCCAGTAGTATGGACAGGGGAAGGTGGCAGTTCTTC.

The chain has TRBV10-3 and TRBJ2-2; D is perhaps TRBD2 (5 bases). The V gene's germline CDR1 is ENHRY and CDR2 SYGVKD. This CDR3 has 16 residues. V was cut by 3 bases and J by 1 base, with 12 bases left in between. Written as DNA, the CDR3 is TGTGCCATCAGTGACCCGAGAGGGCAGAACACCGGGGAGCTGTTTTTT. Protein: CAISDPRGQNTGELFF.

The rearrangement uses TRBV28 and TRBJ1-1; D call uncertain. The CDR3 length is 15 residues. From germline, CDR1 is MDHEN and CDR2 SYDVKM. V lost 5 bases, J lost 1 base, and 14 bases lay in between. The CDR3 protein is CASSTPADRNTEAFF. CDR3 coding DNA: TGTGCCAGCAGTACCCCCGCGGACCGGAACACTGAAGCTTTCTTT.

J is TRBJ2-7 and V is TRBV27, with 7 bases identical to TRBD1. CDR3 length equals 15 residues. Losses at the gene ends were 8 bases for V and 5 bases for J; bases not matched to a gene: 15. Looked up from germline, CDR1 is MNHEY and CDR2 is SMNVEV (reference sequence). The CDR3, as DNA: TGTGCCAGCGGGCCCCGGGACAGCGCCTTGAACGAGCAGTACTTC. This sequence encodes CASGPRDSALNEQYF.